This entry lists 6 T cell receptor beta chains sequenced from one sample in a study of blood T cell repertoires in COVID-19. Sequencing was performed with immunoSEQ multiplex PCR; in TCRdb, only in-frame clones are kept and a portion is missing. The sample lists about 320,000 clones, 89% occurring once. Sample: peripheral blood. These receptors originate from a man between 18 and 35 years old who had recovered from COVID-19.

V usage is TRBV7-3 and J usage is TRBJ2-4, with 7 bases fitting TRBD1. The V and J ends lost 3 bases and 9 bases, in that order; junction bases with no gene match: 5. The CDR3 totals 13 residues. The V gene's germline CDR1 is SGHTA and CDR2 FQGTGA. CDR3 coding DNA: TGTGCCAGCAGCTTGACAGGGTTGGGCATTCAGTACTTC. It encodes CASSLTGLGIQYF.

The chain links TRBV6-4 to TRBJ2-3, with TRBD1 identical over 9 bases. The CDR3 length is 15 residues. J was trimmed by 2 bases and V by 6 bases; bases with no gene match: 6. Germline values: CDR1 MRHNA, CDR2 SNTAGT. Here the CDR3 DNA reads TGTGCCAGCAGGAAAGGGACAGGGCACACAGATACGCAGTATTTT. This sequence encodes CASRKGTGHTDTQYF.

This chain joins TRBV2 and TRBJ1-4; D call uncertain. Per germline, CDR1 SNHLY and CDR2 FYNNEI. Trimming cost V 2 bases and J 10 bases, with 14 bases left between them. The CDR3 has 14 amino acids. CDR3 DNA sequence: TGTGCCAGCAGTGAACAAGAGGAGGGTGCAAAACTGTTTTTT. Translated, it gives CASSEQEEGAKLFF.

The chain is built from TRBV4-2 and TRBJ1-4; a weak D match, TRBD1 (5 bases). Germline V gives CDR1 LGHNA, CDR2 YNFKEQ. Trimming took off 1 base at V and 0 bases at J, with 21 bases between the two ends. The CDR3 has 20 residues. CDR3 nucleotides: TGTGCCAGCAGCCAAGGGGGGGAGTTATCCCGACCTGCAACTAATGAAAAACTGTTTTTT. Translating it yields CASSQGGELSRPATNEKLFF.

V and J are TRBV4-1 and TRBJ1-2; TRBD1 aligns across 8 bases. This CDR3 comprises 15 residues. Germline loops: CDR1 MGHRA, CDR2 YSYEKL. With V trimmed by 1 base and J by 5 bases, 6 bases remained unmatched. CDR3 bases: TGCGCCAGCAGCCAAGGCCTAAGGACAGGGTATGGCTACACCTTC. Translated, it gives CASSQGLRTGYGYTF.

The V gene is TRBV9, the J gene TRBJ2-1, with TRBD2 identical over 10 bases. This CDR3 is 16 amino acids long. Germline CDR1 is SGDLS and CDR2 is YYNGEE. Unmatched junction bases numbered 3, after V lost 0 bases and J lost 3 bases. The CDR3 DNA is TGTGCCAGCAGCGTAGGCGTAGCGGGAGGCTACAATGAGCAGTTCTTC. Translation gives CASSVGVAGGYNEQFF.